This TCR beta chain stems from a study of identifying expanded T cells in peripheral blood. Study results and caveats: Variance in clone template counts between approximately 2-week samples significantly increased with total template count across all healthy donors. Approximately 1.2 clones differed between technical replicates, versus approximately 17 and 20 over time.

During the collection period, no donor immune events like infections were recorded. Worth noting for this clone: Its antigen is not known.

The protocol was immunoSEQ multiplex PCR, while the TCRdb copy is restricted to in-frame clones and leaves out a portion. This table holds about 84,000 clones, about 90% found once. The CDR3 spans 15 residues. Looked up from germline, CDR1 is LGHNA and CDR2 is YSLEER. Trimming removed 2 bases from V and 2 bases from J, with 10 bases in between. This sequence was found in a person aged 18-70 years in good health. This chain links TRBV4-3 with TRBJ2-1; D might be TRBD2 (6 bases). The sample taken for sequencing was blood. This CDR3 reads CASSQNSGTYNEQFF. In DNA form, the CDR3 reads TGCGCCAGCAGCCAAAATAGCGGAACCTACAATGAGCAGTTCTTC.